Listed below are T cell receptor beta chains from one sample, sequenced in a study of beta chain features in type 1 diabetes. Measured with immunoSEQ multiplex PCR; TCRdb has only the in-frame clones, and not every one. Of 620,000 or so clones listed, roughly a sixth are singletons. Sequenced sample: naive CD4+ T cells from blood. The receptors stem from a man younger than 35 in good health. Each CDR3 is given with its conserved first and last residue. D genes are given only for firm matches. Clone size is not always given. Where it is, it says once, few, many or a class for expanded clones.

D gene: -
clone size: -
V gene: TRBV7-2
J gene: TRBJ2-5
CDR3 protein: CARAAETQYF
CDR3 DNA: TGTGCCAGAGCAGCAGAGACCCAGTACTTC

D gene: -
clone size: -
V gene: TRBV28
J gene: TRBJ2-3
CDR3 protein: CASSPIGTPDTDTQYF
CDR3 DNA: TGTGCCAGCAGTCCCATAGGGACACCTGACACAGATACGCAGTATTTT

D gene: TRBD1
clone size: -
V gene: TRBV7-6
J gene: TRBJ1-2
CDR3 protein: CASSLETGSGYTF
CDR3 DNA: TGTGCCAGCAGCTTAGAGACAGGGAGTGGCTACACCTTC

D gene: -
clone size: -
V gene: TRBV2
J gene: TRBJ2-7
CDR3 protein: CASRQLAIGSYEQYF
CDR3 DNA: TGTGCCAGCAGACAGCTAGCTATAGGGTCCTACGAGCAGTACTTC

D gene: -
clone size: once
V gene: TRBV19
J gene: TRBJ2-2
CDR3 protein: CASSNLKSTGELFF
CDR3 DNA: TGTGCCAGTAGTAATCTAAAAAGCACCGGGGAGCTGTTTTTT

D gene: -
clone size: few
V gene: TRBV10-3
J gene: TRBJ2-2
CDR3 protein: CAIRLGGTGELFF
CDR3 DNA: TGTGCCATCAGATTAGGGGGCACCGGGGAGCTGTTTTTT

D gene: TRBD1
clone size: few
V gene: TRBV30
J gene: TRBJ1-2
CDR3 protein: CAWSVRGHLEGYGYTF
CDR3 DNA: TGTGCCTGGAGTGTAAGGGGGCATCTGGAGGGCTATGGCTACACCTTC

D gene: -
clone size: -
V gene: TRBV7-3
J gene: TRBJ1-1
CDR3 protein: CASSLGQGPNTEAFF
CDR3 DNA: TGTGCCAGCAGCTTAGGTCAGGGTCCGAACACTGAAGCTTTCTTT

D gene: TRBD1
clone size: -
V gene: TRBV6-5
J gene: TRBJ1-6
CDR3 protein: CASTRTGPYNSPLHF
CDR3 DNA: TGTGCCAGCACCAGGACAGGGCCTTATAATTCACCCCTCCACTTT

D gene: TRBD2
clone size: -
V gene: TRBV10-3
J gene: TRBJ2-1
CDR3 protein: CATETSGSYNEQFF
CDR3 DNA: TGTGCCACCGAGACTAGCGGGAGTTACAATGAGCAGTTCTTC

D gene: TRBD1
clone size: few
V gene: TRBV27
J gene: TRBJ1-3
CDR3 protein: CASRPTTGKGNTIYF
CDR3 DNA: TGTGCCAGCAGACCCACGACAGGGAAGGGAAACACCATATATTTT

D gene: -
clone size: -
V gene: TRBV9
J gene: TRBJ2-3
CDR3 protein: CASSDGGALGDTQYF
CDR3 DNA: TGTGCCAGCAGCGACGGGGGCGCGCTGGGAGATACGCAGTATTTT

D gene: TRBD1
clone size: -
V gene: TRBV19
J gene: TRBJ1-5
CDR3 protein: CASSPPWDRGHQPQHF
CDR3 DNA: TGTGCCAGTAGTCCACCGTGGGACAGGGGGCATCAGCCCCAGCATTTT

D gene: TRBD1
clone size: few
V gene: TRBV19
J gene: TRBJ2-7
CDR3 protein: CASSRTGRSGEQYF
CDR3 DNA: TGTGCCAGTAGTCGGACAGGGAGAAGCGGCGAGCAGTACTTC

D gene: TRBD2
clone size: -
V gene: TRBV11-2
J gene: TRBJ2-3
CDR3 protein: CASSHVTSGLDTQYF
CDR3 DNA: TGTGCCAGCAGCCACGTCACTAGCGGCCTCGATACGCAGTATTTT

D gene: TRBD1
clone size: -
V gene: TRBV5-1
J gene: TRBJ2-1
CDR3 protein: CASSSGQGSYNEQFF
CDR3 DNA: TGCGCCAGCAGCTCCGGACAGGGGTCCTACAATGAGCAGTTCTTC

D gene: TRBD1
clone size: few
V gene: TRBV12-5
J gene: TRBJ2-5
CDR3 protein: CASGLDRGLEETQYF
CDR3 DNA: TGTGCTAGTGGTTTAGACAGGGGGCTGGAAGAGACCCAGTACTTC

D gene: -
clone size: -
V gene: TRBV4-3
J gene: TRBJ1-3
CDR3 protein: CASSQSPGPSGNTIYF
CDR3 DNA: TGCGCCAGCAGCCAGAGCCCGGGACCCTCTGGAAACACCATATATTTT

D gene: -
clone size: -
V gene: TRBV7-3
J gene: TRBJ2-5
CDR3 protein: CASSLFSGSGETQYF
CDR3 DNA: TGTGCCAGCAGCTTATTCTCCGGGAGCGGGGAGACCCAGTACTTC

D gene: TRBD2
clone size: -
V gene: TRBV7-2
J gene: TRBJ2-3
CDR3 protein: CASSLKGLVAGGLDTQYF
CDR3 DNA: TGTGCCAGCAGCTTGAAAGGACTCGTAGCGGGAGGGCTAGATACGCAGTATTTT

D gene: TRBD2
clone size: -
V gene: TRBV4-3
J gene: TRBJ2-3
CDR3 protein: CASSQEYSGGALDTQYF
CDR3 DNA: TGCGCCAGCAGCCAAGAATATAGCGGGGGGGCCTTAGATACGCAGTATTTT